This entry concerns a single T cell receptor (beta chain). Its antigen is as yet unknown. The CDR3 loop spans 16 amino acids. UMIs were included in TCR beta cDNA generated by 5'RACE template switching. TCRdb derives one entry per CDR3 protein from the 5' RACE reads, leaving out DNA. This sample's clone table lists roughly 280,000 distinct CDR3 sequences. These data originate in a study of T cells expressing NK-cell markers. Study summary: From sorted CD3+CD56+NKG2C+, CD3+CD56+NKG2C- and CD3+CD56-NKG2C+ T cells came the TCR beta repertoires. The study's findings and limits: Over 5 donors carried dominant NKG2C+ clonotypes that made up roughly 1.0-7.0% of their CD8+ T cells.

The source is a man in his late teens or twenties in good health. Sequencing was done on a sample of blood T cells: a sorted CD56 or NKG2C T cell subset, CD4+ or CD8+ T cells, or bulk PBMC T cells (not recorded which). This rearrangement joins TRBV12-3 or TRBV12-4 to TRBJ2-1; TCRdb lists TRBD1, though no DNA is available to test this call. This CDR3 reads CASSWEQGSSYNEQFF.